The next 32 T cell receptor beta chains were all read from a single sample in a study of cytomegalovirus exposure and HLA in healthy donors. Amplification used 60 Vbeta primers and 13 Jbeta primers. Here immunoSEQ multiplex PCR was the method, and the copy in TCRdb shows in-frame clones only, minus some. This sample yields about 94,000 clones, of which about three fifths are seen a single time; about 3.8% belongs to the top ten. What was sequenced was PBMCs. These receptors were collected from a man aged 30 to 45 in good health and CMV-seronegative.

The chain combines TRBV7-2 with TRBJ2-7; unclear D gene. CDR1 is SGHTA and CDR2 is FQGNSA in the germline V gene. The V gene lost 1 base and the J gene lost 6 bases, with 10 bases spanning the gap. This CDR3 contains 13 residues. The CDR3 protein is CASSLVPPREQYF. The CDR3 DNA sequence: TGTGCCAGCAGCTTAGTACCCCCGCGCGAGCAGTACTTC. Looking up the rest from reference TRBV7-2 and TRBJ2-7 gives the full variable domain: GAGVSQSPSNKVTEKGKDVELRCDPISGHTALYWYRQSLGQGLEFLIYFQGNSAPDKSGLPSDRFSAERTGGSVSTLTIQRTQQEDSAVYLCASSLVPPREQYFGPGTRLTVT.

The V call is TRBV5-6, the J call TRBJ2-5, with a tentative D call TRBD2 (7 bases). CDR3 length: 13 residues. Deletions cut 2 bases from V and 3 bases from J, with 8 bases between. Germline-derived CDR1 and CDR2 are SGHDT and YYEEEE. The CDR3 DNA sequence: TGTGCCAGCAGCTTAGGGGGGGAAGAGACCCAGTACTTC. Its translation: CASSLGGEETQYF.

This clone has just a few counts. The chain links TRBV7-8 to TRBJ1-3; 7 positions agree with TRBD1. The V and J ends lost 5 bases and 2 bases, in that order; junction bases with no gene match: 6. The length of the CDR3 is 15 residues. CDR1 and CDR2 (germline): SGHVS, FQNEAQ. CDR3 bases: TGTGCCAGCAGCCCCCAGGGGGACCCTGGAAACACCATATATTTT. This codes for CASSPQGDPGNTIYF.

This clone was counted only a few times. V gene TRBV7-2 combines with J gene TRBJ2-7, with a tentative D call TRBD1 (6 bases). The CDR3 is 14 residues long. V was clipped by 2 bases and J by 4 bases, with 12 bases between them. Germline V gives CDR1 SGHTA, CDR2 FQGNSA. The CDR3 spells CASSLYSGVYEQYF. CDR3 in DNA: TGTGCCAGCAGCTTATATTCAGGGGTATACGAGCAGTACTTC.

This chain joins TRBV6-4 and TRBJ2-5; 10 nucleotides agree with TRBD2. Matching the DNA end better, TRBJ2-7 makes the J call doubtful. CDR1 is MRHNA and CDR2 is SNTAGT in the germline V gene. The CDR3 totals 14 residues. The CDR3 is CASSELAGPYEQYF. CDR3 in DNA: TGTGCCAGCAGTGAACTAGCGGGGCCCTACGAGCAGTACTTC.

This clone was observed a single time. One end of the junction does not line up with germline, which may come from a read error. The CDR3 reads CASSLGRGGQETQYF. DNA of the CDR3: TGTGCTAGCAGCTTGGGGCGGGGGGGCCAAGAGACCCAGTACTTC. J is TRBJ2-5 and V is TRBV7-7; 9 nucleotides align to TRBD2. The CDR3 has 15 amino acids. Looked up from germline, CDR1 is SSHAT and CDR2 is FNYEAQ (reference sequence). The complete variable domain, with remaining parts taken from reference TRBV7-7 and TRBJ2-5, reads GAGVSQSPRYKVTKRGQDVTLRCDPISSHATLYWYQQALGQGPEFLTYFNYEAQPDKSGLPSDRFSAERPEGSISTLTIQRTEQRDSAMYRCASSLGRGGQETQYFGPGTRLLVL.

The chain is built from TRBV2 and TRBJ1-3, with 9 bases fitting TRBD1. Per the germline V gene, CDR1 is SNHLY and CDR2 is FYNNEI. The CDR3 sequence is 16 residues long. Trimming at V came to 5 bases and at J to 2 bases, leaving 7 bases not matched to a gene. CDR3: CASSPPRTGAGNTIYF. The CDR3 DNA sequence: TGTGCCAGCAGTCCCCCCCGGACAGGGGCTGGAAACACCATATATTTT.

The chain recombines TRBV19 with TRBJ1-2; D is possibly TRBD1 (6 bases). The CDR3 spans 15 residues. The ends were cut back, 5 bases at V and 4 bases at J, with 17 bases in the middle. CDR1 is LNHDA and CDR2 is SQIVND in the germline V gene (reference sequence). CDR3 bases: TGTGCCAGTAGTGGAAAATTAGGGGGATTCTATGGCTACACCTTC. It encodes CASSGKLGGFYGYTF.

The rearrangement joins TRBV14 to TRBJ2-2; D may be TRBD2 (6 bases). This CDR3 has 15 residues. In germline, CDR1 is SGHDN, CDR2 FVKESK. The V and J ends lost 1 base and 9 bases respectively, with 15 bases between them. CDR3 nucleotides: TGTGCCAGCAGCCAAGTTCGGACTATACCAAGGGAGCTGTTTTTT. Protein sequence: CASSQVRTIPRELFF.

The CDR3 reads CSVEGPRDYNEQFF. CDR3 nucleotides: TGCAGCGTTGAGGGCCCCCGGGATTACAATGAGCAGTTCTTC. The chain links TRBV29-1 to TRBJ2-1; tentatively, D is TRBD2 (5 bases). The CDR3 spans 14 residues. The germline gives CDR1 SQVTM, CDR2 ANQGSEA. V was clipped by 3 bases and J by 4 bases, with 13 bases between them.

The CDR3 DNA reads TGCAGCGTTTTGGGACACCTCACGAACACTGAAGCTTTCTTT. Translated: CSVLGHLTNTEAFF. The chain uses TRBV29-1 and TRBJ1-1; tentative D call: TRBD1 (6 bases). Germline V CDR1 and CDR2: SQVTM, ANQGSEA. The CDR3 spans 14 residues. Between the trimmed V and J ends, which lost 5 bases and 1 base, there was a span of 14 bases. Complete variable domain (other parts from reference TRBV29-1 and TRBJ1-1): SAVISQKPSRDICQRGTSLTIQCQVDSQVTMMFWYRQQPGQSLTLIATANQGSEATYESGFVIDKFPISRPNLTFSTLTVSNMSPEDSSIYLCSVLGHLTNTEAFFGQGTRLTVV.

A few counts support this clone. V and J are TRBV28 and TRBJ1-3; D unresolved. The ends were cut back, 3 bases at V and 4 bases at J, with 10 bases in the middle. Germline V CDR1 and CDR2: MDHEN, SYDVKM. The CDR3 covers 14 residues. CDR3 loop: CASSFTREGNTIYF. CDR3 DNA: TGTGCCAGCAGTTTTACCCGCGAGGGAAACACCATATATTTT.

The chain employs TRBV11-3 and TRBJ2-7; TRBD1 is a possible D gene (5 bases). The CDR3 extends over 15 amino acids. Germline V lookup: CDR1 SGHNT, CDR2 YENEEA. Trimming took off 5 bases at V and 2 bases at J, with 16 bases between the two ends. Here the CDR3 reads CASSPRPGPAYEQYF. CDR3 in DNA: TGTGCCAGCAGCCCGAGACCAGGGCCAGCCTACGAGCAGTACTTC.

The chain carries TRBV11-3 and TRBJ2-5; D might be TRBD1 (7 bases). Trimming took 1 base from V and 2 from J, leaving 14 bases between them. The germline V gene encodes CDR1 SGHNT and CDR2 YENEEA. The CDR3 runs 16 residues. CDR3: CASSLGAGQQQETQYF. In DNA form, the CDR3 reads TGTGCCAGCAGCTTAGGGGCGGGACAGCAACAAGAGACCCAGTACTTC.

This clone was counted a few times. The CDR3 loop is CASSEGDRGTYEQYF. The CDR3 bases are TGTGCCAGCAGCGAGGGGGACAGGGGGACCTACGAGCAGTACTTC. The V gene is TRBV11-1, the J gene TRBJ2-7; 11 bases agree with TRBD1. CDR1 and CDR2 (germline): SGHAT, FQDESV (reference sequence). V was clipped by 5 bases and J by 2 bases; unmatched bases: 5. This CDR3 is 15 amino acids long.

This clone was counted between two and nine times. The V gene is TRBV5-5, the J gene TRBJ2-1; 8 bases line up with TRBD1. Germline trimming cut 1 base from V and 3 bases from J; bases unmatched to any gene: 12. There are 18 residues in the CDR3. Per the germline V gene, CDR1 is SGHKS and CDR2 is YYEKEE (reference sequence). CDR3 protein: CASSLLIVQGVVYNEQFF. For the CDR3, the DNA is TGTGCCAGCAGCTTGTTGATCGTACAGGGGGTGGTCTACAATGAGCAGTTCTTC.

This clone was detected a few times. The chain couples TRBV11-2 to TRBJ2-5, with 8 bases matching TRBD1. The V gene end was trimmed by 6 bases and the J gene end by 5 bases; junction bases not matched to a gene: 8. This CDR3 spans 14 amino acids. Germline-derived CDR1 and CDR2 are SGHAT and FQNNGV. CDR3 bases: TGTGCCAGCAGTCGGGACAGGCAAGGGGAGACCCAGTACTTC. As protein: CASSRDRQGETQYF.

The chain recombines TRBV9 with TRBJ1-4; D remains unclear. Germline V gives CDR1 SGDLS, CDR2 YYNGEE. This CDR3 is built from 16 residues. V lost 5 bases to trimming and J lost 0 bases, with 14 bases between them. The CDR3 spells CASSLNARATNEKLFF. The CDR3 DNA sequence: TGTGCCAGCAGTCTCAACGCGAGGGCAACTAATGAAAAACTGTTTTTT.

This chain links TRBV6-5 with TRBJ1-1, with a weak D call TRBD1 (5 bases). V shed 2 bases and J shed 4 bases, with 11 bases lying between them. This CDR3 contains 14 residues. Per germline, CDR1 MNHEY and CDR2 SVGAGI. CDR3 sequence: CASSYRGLGTEAFF. The CDR3, as DNA: TGTGCCAGCAGTTACCGGGGACTGGGCACTGAAGCTTTCTTT.

This chain uses TRBV6-1 with TRBJ2-3; 9 bases are shared with TRBD2. The V segment lost 4 bases and the J segment 1 base; nucleotides outside the gene matches: 3. Germline V gene sequence: CDR1 MNHNS, CDR2 SASEGT. The CDR3 is made up of 15 amino acids. CDR3 nucleotides: TGTGCCAGCAGTGCGGCTAGCGGGGGCACAGATACGCAGTATTTT. Its protein product is CASSAASGGTDTQYF.

There are a few counts of this clone. This rearrangement joins TRBV18 to TRBJ2-2; 9 positions match TRBD1. V gave up 0 bases and J gave up 5 bases; unmatched junction bases: 1. CDR3 length: 15 residues. Germline V lookup: CDR1 KGHSH, CDR2 LQKENI. CDR3 DNA sequence: TGTGCCAGCTCACCACCCGGACAGGGGACCGGGGAGCTGTTTTTT. It codes for CASSPPGQGTGELFF.

The J gene is TRBJ1-6, the V gene TRBV15, with 8 nucleotides matching TRBD1. V shed 5 bases and J 0 bases; nucleotides not matched to a gene: 3. The CDR3 extends over 16 amino acids. Looked up from germline, CDR1 is LNHNV and CDR2 is YYDKDF (reference sequence). The CDR3 coding sequence is TGTGCCACCAGCCCGGACAGGGACTCCTATAATTCACCCCTCCACTTT. It encodes CATSPDRDSYNSPLHF.

CDR3 loop: CASSIAGRGVGDTEAFF. The CDR3 DNA follows: TGTGCCAGTAGTATAGCAGGGCGGGGAGTGGGAGACACTGAAGCTTTCTTT. The rearrangement uses TRBV19 and TRBJ1-1; weak D call: TRBD1 (5 bases). Trimming removed 1 base from V and 3 bases from J, with 18 bases in between. From germline, CDR1 is LNHDA and CDR2 SQIVND (reference sequence). This CDR3 has 17 amino acids.

The V gene is TRBV9, the J gene TRBJ2-6; D remains unclear. Trimming took off 4 bases at V and 2 bases at J, with 16 bases between the two ends. The CDR3 has 17 amino acids. Germline loops: CDR1 SGDLS, CDR2 YYNGEE. CDR3 coding DNA: TGTGCCAGCAGCAGACGCATTGAGACTCCTGGGGCCAACGTCCTGACTTTC. This gives the protein CASSRRIETPGANVLTF. The whole variable domain, filled in from reference TRBV9 and TRBJ2-6, reads DSGVTQTPKHLITATGQRVTLRCSPRSGDLSVYWYQQSLDQGLQFLIQYYNGEERAKGNILERFSAQQFPDLHSELNLSSLELGDSALYFCASSRRIETPGANVLTFGAGSRLTVL.

The chain links TRBV5-1 to TRBJ2-3; TRBD2 matches 8 bases. Germline V gives CDR1 SGHRS, CDR2 YFSETQ. The CDR3 has 14 residues. The V segment lost 4 bases and the J segment 2 bases; nucleotides outside the gene matches: 3. The CDR3 loop reads CASSPAGDTDTQYF. In nucleotides, the CDR3 is TGCGCCAGCAGCCCAGCGGGGGACACAGATACGCAGTATTTT.

The J gene is TRBJ1-2, the V gene TRBV25-1, with D unresolved. The CDR3 length is 15 residues. The germline V and J ends were trimmed by 5 bases and 3 bases, with 16 bases remaining between them. Germline values: CDR1 MGHDK, CDR2 SYGVNS. CDR3 loop: CASSPQGRTYYGYTF. DNA of the CDR3: TGTGCCAGCAGTCCCCAAGGGAGAACTTACTATGGCTACACCTTC.

The chain carries TRBV2 and TRBJ2-7; 9 positions match TRBD1. The V gene's germline CDR1 is SNHLY and CDR2 FYNNEI. The V and J ends lost 4 bases and 7 bases, in that order; junction bases with no gene match: 8. The CDR3 loop spans 14 amino acids. For the CDR3, the DNA is TGTGCCAGCAGTGCGGAACAGGGGGCGCGTGAGCAGTACTTC. Its translation: CASSAEQGAREQYF.

The rearrangement links TRBV10-3 to TRBJ1-1; D is undetermined. Trimming took off 0 bases at V and 0 bases at J, with 8 bases between the two ends. Germline CDR1 is ENHRY and CDR2 is SYGVKD. The CDR3 runs 15 residues. In DNA, the CDR3 is TGTGCCATCAGTGAGTCGGTCAGGATGAACACTGAAGCTTTCTTT. It encodes CAISESVRMNTEAFF.

V gene TRBV19 combines with J gene TRBJ2-2, with D unresolved. Germline values: CDR1 LNHDA, CDR2 SQIVND (reference sequence). The CDR3 covers 12 residues. With 10 bases removed from V and 2 bases from J, the gap between germline ends came to 8 bases. CDR3 in amino acids: CATRTNTGELFF. Here the CDR3 DNA reads TGTGCCACTAGAACTAACACCGGGGAGCTGTTTTTT.

The chain employs TRBV6-6 and TRBJ2-1; TRBD2 agrees at 8 bases. The CDR3 totals 12 residues. Germline V gene lookup returns CDR1 MNHNY and CDR2 SVGAGI (reference sequence). With 10 bases clipped from V and 9 bases from J, the junction kept 8 bases outside the gene matches. CDR3 region: CATEREKGEQFF. The CDR3 DNA is TGTGCCACCGAGCGGGAGAAGGGTGAGCAGTTCTTC.

This clone was observed a single time. This chain connects TRBV4-1 to TRBJ2-3; TRBD2 matches at 12 bases. In germline, CDR1 is MGHRA, CDR2 YSYEKL. CDR3 length equals 17 residues. V lost 4 bases, J lost 2 bases, and 7 bases stayed unmatched. In nucleotides, the CDR3 is TGCGCCAGCAGCCGAGGAGGACTAGCGGGAAACACAGATACGCAGTATTTT. This encodes CASSRGGLAGNTDTQYF.

J is TRBJ2-3 and V is TRBV9; 10 bases are a match to TRBD2. V lost 4 bases, J lost 0 bases, and 8 bases stayed unmatched. The V gene's germline CDR1 is SGDLS and CDR2 YYNGEE. The CDR3 runs 17 residues. CDR3 sequence (DNA): TGTGCCAGCAGCCCAGGTAGCGGGGGGCCTAGCACAGATACGCAGTATTTT. This codes for CASSPGSGGPSTDTQYF.